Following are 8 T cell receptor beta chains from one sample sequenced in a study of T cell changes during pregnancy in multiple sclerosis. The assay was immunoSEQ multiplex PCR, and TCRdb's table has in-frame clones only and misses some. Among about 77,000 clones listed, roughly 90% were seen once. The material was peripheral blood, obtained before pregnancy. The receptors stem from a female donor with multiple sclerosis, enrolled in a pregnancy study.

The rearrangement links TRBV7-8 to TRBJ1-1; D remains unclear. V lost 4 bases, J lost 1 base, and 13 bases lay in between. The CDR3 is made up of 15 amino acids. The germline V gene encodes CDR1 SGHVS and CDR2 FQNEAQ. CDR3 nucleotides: TGTGCCAGCAGCTGGGCCAGCTTGGGGAACACTGAAGCTTTCTTT. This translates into CASSWASLGNTEAFF.

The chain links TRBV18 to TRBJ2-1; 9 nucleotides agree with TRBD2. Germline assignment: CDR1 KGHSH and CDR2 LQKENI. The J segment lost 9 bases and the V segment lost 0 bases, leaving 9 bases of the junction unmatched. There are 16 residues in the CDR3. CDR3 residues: CASSPPVAGGDGEQFF. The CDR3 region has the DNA TGTGCCAGCTCACCACCGGTCGCGGGGGGGGACGGTGAGCAGTTCTTC.

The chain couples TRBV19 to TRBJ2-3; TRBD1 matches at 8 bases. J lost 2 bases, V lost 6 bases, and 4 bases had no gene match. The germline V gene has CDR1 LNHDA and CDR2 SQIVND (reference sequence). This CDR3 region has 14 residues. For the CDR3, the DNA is TGTGCCAGTAGGAAGGGACAGGACACAGATACGCAGTATTTT. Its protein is CASRKGQDTDTQYF. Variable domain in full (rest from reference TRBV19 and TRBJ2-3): DGGITQSPKYLFRKEGQNVTLSCEQNLNHDAMYWYRQDPGQGLRLIYYSQIVNDFQKGDIAEGYSVSREKKESFPLTVTSAQKNPTAFYLCASRKGQDTDTQYFGPGTRLTVL.

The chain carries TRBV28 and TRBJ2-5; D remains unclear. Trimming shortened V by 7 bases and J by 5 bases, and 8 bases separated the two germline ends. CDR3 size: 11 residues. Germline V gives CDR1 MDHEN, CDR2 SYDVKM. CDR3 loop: CASTSRETQYF. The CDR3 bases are TGTGCCAGCACCTCCCGGGAGACCCAGTACTTC.

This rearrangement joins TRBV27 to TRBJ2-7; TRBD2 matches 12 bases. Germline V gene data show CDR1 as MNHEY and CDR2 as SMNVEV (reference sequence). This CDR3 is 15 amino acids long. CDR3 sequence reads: CASWASGGAVYEQYF. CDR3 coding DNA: TGTGCAAGCTGGGCTAGCGGGGGGGCCGTGTACGAGCAGTACTTC.

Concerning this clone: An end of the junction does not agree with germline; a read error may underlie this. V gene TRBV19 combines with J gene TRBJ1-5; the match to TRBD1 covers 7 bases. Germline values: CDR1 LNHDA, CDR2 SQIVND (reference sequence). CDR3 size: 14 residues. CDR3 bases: TGTGCCAGTAGTATAGTTCGAGGGGGCCCCGGTCTGGATTTT. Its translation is CASSIVRGGPGLDF.

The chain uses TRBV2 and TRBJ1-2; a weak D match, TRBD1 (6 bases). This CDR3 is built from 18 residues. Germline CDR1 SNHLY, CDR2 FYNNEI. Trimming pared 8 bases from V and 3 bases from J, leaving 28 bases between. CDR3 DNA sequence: TGTGCCAGCGGATACCCAGATGGGGGCAGAGCGACCTACTATGGCTACACCTTC. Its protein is CASGYPDGGRATYYGYTF.

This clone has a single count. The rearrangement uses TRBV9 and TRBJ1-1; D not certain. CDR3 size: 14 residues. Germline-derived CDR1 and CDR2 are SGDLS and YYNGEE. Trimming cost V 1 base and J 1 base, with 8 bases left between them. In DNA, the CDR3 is TGTGCCAGCAGCGTATCGTCAGAGAACACTGAAGCTTTCTTT. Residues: CASSVSSENTEAFF.